These T cell receptor beta chains were read from a single sample in a study of CD8 T cells in ankylosing spondylitis. TCRdb redid the calling of the 5' RACE reads with MiXCR, one entry per CDR3 protein. The data contain about 440,000 distinct CDR3 sequences, under 20% of them seen just once; the ten biggest clones take up around 0.92%. Specimen: blood, either unsorted or a sorted T cell fraction (not recorded which). These TCRs come from a male donor with ankylosing spondylitis. CDR3s leave out the opening cysteine and the closing phenylalanine or tryptophan. Each record gives: CDR3 length, V gene, J gene, CDR3 protein.

11	TRBV5-1	TRBJ1-2	ASSTPYREGYT
12	TRBV20-1	TRBJ2-7	SASGGSGSYEQY
11	TRBV2	TRBJ2-2	ASNPKNTGELF
13	TRBV4-1	TRBJ2-7	ASSPGQGPHYEQY
9	TRBV29-1	TRBJ1-1	SHLTGTSAF
13	TRBV5-1	TRBJ2-7	ASSLGSGHSYEQY
14	TRBV24-1	TRBJ2-1	ATSGGTSGRATKQF
13	TRBV6-5	TRBJ2-1	ASSYSSREPNEQF
10	TRBV20-1	TRBJ1-1	SAHQQGTEAF
13	TRBV7-7	TRBJ2-5	ASSPGFTIFETQY
12	TRBV3-1	TRBJ1-6	ASSFTGDNSPLH
13	TRBV7-2	TRBJ2-3	ASSLARGYTDTQY
13	TRBV20-1	TRBJ2-1	SASGAGGPAGEQF
14	TRBV5-1	TRBJ2-7	ASSPGSGVPPLEQY
11	TRBV20-1	TRBJ2-3	SARATETDTQY
14	TRBV14	TRBJ1-1	ASSRRTGTEDTEAF
14	TRBV12-3/TRBV12-4	TRBJ2-1	ASSPGLAGLYNEQF
12	TRBV7-6	TRBJ2-3	ASSPGSGTDTQY
11	TRBV9	TRBJ2-7	ASSPGQVYEQY
14	TRBV7-8	TRBJ2-7	ASSLVPGPGFKEQY
11	TRBV29-1	TRBJ1-3	SVLQGHGNTIY
14	TRBV5-1	TRBJ1-3	ASSLASGARGNTIY
12	TRBV12-3/TRBV12-4	TRBJ1-2	ASAMQGYDYGYT
16	TRBV12-3/TRBV12-4	TRBJ1-4	ASSLVRGGPLSNEKLF
13	TRBV2	TRBJ1-6	ASLLGTGGNSPLH
10	TRBV10-3	TRBJ2-1	AISAGQGGQF
14	TRBV5-1	TRBJ1-1	ASSLAKGPPNTEAF